This T cell receptor beta chain was profiled in a study of cytomegalovirus exposure and HLA in healthy donors. With respect to this clone: The antigen remains undetermined. Within the sample, other DNA sequences also encode this same CDR3.

Regarding the study as a whole: Overall, approximately 150 TCR beta chains were annotated as cytomegalovirus-associated. Reportedly, TCR beta sequences accurately predicted HLA-A and HLA-B alleles in most subjects. V- and J-gene trimming of TCR beta was linked (in a later analysis) to a missense DCLRE1C variant.

PCR involved 60 Vbeta and 13 Jbeta primers. Sequencing was performed with immunoSEQ multiplex PCR; in TCRdb, only in-frame clones are kept and a portion is missing. Here the sample spans fewer than 200,000 clones, roughly 81% being singletons. Germline V gene data show CDR1 as SGDLS and CDR2 as YYNGEE. The CDR3 contains 17 residues. V lost 2 bases, J lost 4 bases, and 5 bases stayed unmatched. The sample was PBMCs. The origin of this receptor is a man younger than 45 in good health and CMV-seropositive. This rearrangement joins TRBV9 to TRBJ2-1, with 14 bases aligning to TRBD2. The CDR3: CASSVQGLAGEYNEQFF. The CDR3 DNA is TGTGCCAGCAGCGTCCAGGGACTAGCGGGAGAGTACAATGAGCAGTTCTTC.